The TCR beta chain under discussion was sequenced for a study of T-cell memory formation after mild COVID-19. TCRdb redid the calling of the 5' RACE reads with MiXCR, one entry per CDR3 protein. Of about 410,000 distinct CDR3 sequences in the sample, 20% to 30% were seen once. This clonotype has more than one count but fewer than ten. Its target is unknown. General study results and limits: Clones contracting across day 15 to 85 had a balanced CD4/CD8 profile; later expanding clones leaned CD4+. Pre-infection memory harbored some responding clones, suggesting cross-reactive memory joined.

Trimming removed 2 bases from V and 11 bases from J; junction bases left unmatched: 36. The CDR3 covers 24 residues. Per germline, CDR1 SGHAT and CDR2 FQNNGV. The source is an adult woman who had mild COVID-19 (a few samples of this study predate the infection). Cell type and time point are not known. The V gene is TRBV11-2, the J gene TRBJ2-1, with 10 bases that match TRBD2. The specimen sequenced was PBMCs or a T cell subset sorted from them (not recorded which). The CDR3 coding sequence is TGTGCCAGCAGCTTAAGGGCGGCTGAGCTAGCGGGGGAAAGCCGCCTCCTCCGATCCAAGAAGCAGTTCTTC. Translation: CASSLRAAELAGESRLLRSKKQFF. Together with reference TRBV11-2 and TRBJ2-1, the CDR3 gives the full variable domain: EAGVAQSPRYKIIEKRQSVAFWCNPISGHATLYWYQQILGQGPKLLIQFQNNGVVDDSQLPKDRFSAERLKGVDSTLKIQPAKLEDSAVYLCASSLRAAELAGESRLLRSKKQFFGPGTRLTVL.